These 13 T cell receptor beta chains share one sample of origin, sequenced in a study of blood T cell repertoires in COVID-19. TCRdb keeps only in-frame clones here, not all; method: immunoSEQ multiplex PCR. The sample holds about 190,000 clones, about nine tenths seen once. The sequenced sample consisted of peripheral blood. These receptors were obtained from a man aged 35-49 years with acute or convalescent COVID-19.

V and J are TRBV6-1 and TRBJ1-2; D remains unclear. Trimming cost V 3 bases and J 5 bases, with 10 bases left between them. CDR3 length: 13 residues. Germline CDR1 reads MNHNS; CDR2 reads SASEGT. This CDR3 is CASSEKERYGYTF. CDR3 sequence (DNA): TGTGCCAGCAGTGAGAAGGAGAGATATGGCTACACCTTC.

The rearrangement links TRBV10-3 to TRBJ2-6; tentative D call: TRBD2 (8 bases). The germline gives CDR1 ENHRY, CDR2 SYGVKD. V lost 7 bases and J 1 base, leaving 32 bases between the germline ends. The CDR3 has 22 amino acids. The CDR3 bases are TGTGCCATCAAAGAAGCGGGAGTTACGTGGACAGGTCGATCTTCTGGGGCCAACGTCCTGACTTTC. Its translation is CAIKEAGVTWTGRSSGANVLTF.

J is TRBJ1-1 and V is TRBV12-3 or TRBV12-4, with 8 bases lining up with TRBD1. The CDR3 sequence is 12 residues long. J lost 11 bases, V lost 0 bases, and 2 bases had no gene match. In nucleotides, the CDR3 is TGTGCCAGCAGTTTAGCCGACAGGGGCGCTTTCTTT. Protein product: CASSLADRGAFF.

The CDR3 here is CASTQGQSETYGYTF. The CDR3 bases are TGTGCCAGCACTCAGGGACAGTCCGAGACCTATGGCTACACCTTC. The chain is built from TRBV9 and TRBJ1-2, with 7 bases aligning to TRBD1. V lost 6 bases, J lost 4 bases, and 12 bases stayed unmatched. The CDR3 covers 15 residues. The germline gives CDR1 SGDLS, CDR2 YYNGEE.

The gene calls are TRBV5-3 and TRBJ1-1, with 7 bases aligning to TRBD1. TRBV5-3 counts as an open reading frame of uncertain function. The CDR3 totals 20 residues. Losses at the gene ends were 4 bases for V and 2 bases for J; bases not matched to a gene: 23. The CDR3, as DNA: TGTGCCAGAAGCCTCAAAGGTCAAGTCCGACAGGGTGGGACAAACACTGAAGCTTTCTTT. Translated, it gives CARSLKGQVRQGGTNTEAFF.

This clone was counted only a few times. The chain links TRBV19 to TRBJ1-1, with D maybe TRBD1 (5 bases). V lost 3 bases to trimming and J lost 2 bases, with 10 bases between them. The CDR3 spans 14 residues. CDR1 is LNHDA, CDR2 SQIVND, per germline (reference sequence). The CDR3, as DNA: TGTGCCAGTAGTATGGGGCAGGACAACACTGAAGCTTTCTTT. Encoded protein: CASSMGQDNTEAFF. The full variable domain, in which reference TRBV19 and TRBJ1-1 provide the parts outside the CDR3, is DGGITQSPKYLFRKEGQNVTLSCEQNLNHDAMYWYRQDPGQGLRLIYYSQIVNDFQKGDIAEGYSVSREKKESFPLTVTSAQKNPTAFYLCASSMGQDNTEAFFGQGTRLTVV.

V and J are TRBV7-8 and TRBJ1-1, with D maybe TRBD1 (6 bases). Germline CDR1 is SGHVS and CDR2 is FQNEAQ. Trimming removed 1 base from V and 3 bases from J, with 6 bases in between. The CDR3 has 13 amino acids. The CDR3 is CASSLDRDTEAFF. The CDR3 DNA sequence: TGTGCCAGCAGCTTAGACAGGGACACTGAAGCTTTCTTT.

The genes are TRBV19 and TRBJ2-7, with D perhaps matching TRBD2 (5 bases). The CDR3 has 14 amino acids. V was clipped by 3 bases and J by 3 bases, with 12 bases between them. Germline CDR1 LNHDA, CDR2 SQIVND (reference sequence). Here the CDR3 reads CASSILGISYEQYF. Here the CDR3 DNA reads TGTGCCAGTAGTATTCTCGGGATCAGCTACGAGCAGTACTTC.

This chain links TRBV7-2 with TRBJ1-1, with 9 bases identical to TRBD1. The CDR3 runs 14 residues. The germline V gene has CDR1 SGHTA and CDR2 FQGNSA. V lost 5 bases to trimming and J lost 5 bases; unmatched junction nucleotides: 6. CDR3 bases: TGTGCCAGCAGCCCGGACAGGGGATGGACTGAAGCTTTCTTT. Encoded protein: CASSPDRGWTEAFF.

This sequence joins TRBV6-5 and TRBJ2-7; D perhaps matches TRBD1 (6 bases). Germline CDR1 MNHEY, CDR2 SVGAGI. The V gene lost 5 bases and the J gene lost 7 bases, with 18 bases spanning the gap. The CDR3 length is 14 residues. This chain's CDR3 is CASSPTGLSGEQYF. The CDR3 DNA sequence: TGTGCCAGCAGTCCGACAGGACTCTCAGGGGAGCAGTACTTC.

This sequence joins TRBV6-5 and TRBJ2-7, with TRBD2 matching 8 bases. Germline CDR1 is MNHEY and CDR2 is SVGAGI. With 7 bases clipped from V and 2 bases from J, the junction kept 7 bases outside the gene matches. CDR3 length: 14 amino acids. CDR3 DNA: TGTGCCAGCAATAGCGGGGACCGTACCTACGAGCAGTACTTC. Its protein is CASNSGDRTYEQYF.

The genes are TRBV3-1 (or the pseudogene TRBV3-2) and TRBJ1-2; D call uncertain. Germline V lookup: CDR1 LGHDT, CDR2 YNNKEL (reference sequence). V gave up 8 bases and J gave up 6 bases, with 10 bases separating them. This CDR3 region has 11 residues. CDR3 in amino acids: CASPVRDGYTF. The CDR3 nucleotides are TGTGCCAGCCCAGTCCGGGATGGCTACACCTTC.

This CDR3 reads CASSPAGFVAFF. CDR3 nucleotides: TGTGCCAGCAGCCCCGCAGGGTTCGTAGCTTTCTTT. The rearrangement joins TRBV11-1 to TRBJ1-1; D may be TRBD1 (5 bases). This CDR3 has 12 residues. V lost 5 bases and J lost 10, with 14 bases in between. Looked up from germline, CDR1 is SGHAT and CDR2 is FQDESV (reference sequence). Full variable domain (missing parts from reference TRBV11-1 and TRBJ1-1): EAEVAQSPRYKITEKSQAVAFWCDPISGHATLYWYRQILGQGPELLVQFQDESVVDDSQLPKDRFSAERLKGVDSTLKIQPAELGDSAMYLCASSPAGFVAFFGQGTRLTVV.